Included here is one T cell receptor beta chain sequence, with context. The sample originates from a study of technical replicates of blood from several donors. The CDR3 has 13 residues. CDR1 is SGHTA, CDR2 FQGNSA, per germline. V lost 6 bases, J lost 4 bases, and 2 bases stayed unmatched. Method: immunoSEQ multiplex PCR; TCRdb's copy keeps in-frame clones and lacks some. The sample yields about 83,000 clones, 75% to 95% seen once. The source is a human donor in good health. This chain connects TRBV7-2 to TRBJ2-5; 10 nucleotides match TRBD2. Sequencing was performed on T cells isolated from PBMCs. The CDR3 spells CASSRLAGETQYF. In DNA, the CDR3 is TGTGCCAGCAGTCGACTAGCGGGAGAGACCCAGTACTTC. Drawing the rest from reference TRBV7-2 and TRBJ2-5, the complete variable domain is GAGVSQSPSNKVTEKGKDVELRCDPISGHTALYWYRQSLGQGLEFLIYFQGNSAPDKSGLPSDRFSAERTGGSVSTLTIQRTQQEDSAVYLCASSRLAGETQYFGPGTRLLVL.